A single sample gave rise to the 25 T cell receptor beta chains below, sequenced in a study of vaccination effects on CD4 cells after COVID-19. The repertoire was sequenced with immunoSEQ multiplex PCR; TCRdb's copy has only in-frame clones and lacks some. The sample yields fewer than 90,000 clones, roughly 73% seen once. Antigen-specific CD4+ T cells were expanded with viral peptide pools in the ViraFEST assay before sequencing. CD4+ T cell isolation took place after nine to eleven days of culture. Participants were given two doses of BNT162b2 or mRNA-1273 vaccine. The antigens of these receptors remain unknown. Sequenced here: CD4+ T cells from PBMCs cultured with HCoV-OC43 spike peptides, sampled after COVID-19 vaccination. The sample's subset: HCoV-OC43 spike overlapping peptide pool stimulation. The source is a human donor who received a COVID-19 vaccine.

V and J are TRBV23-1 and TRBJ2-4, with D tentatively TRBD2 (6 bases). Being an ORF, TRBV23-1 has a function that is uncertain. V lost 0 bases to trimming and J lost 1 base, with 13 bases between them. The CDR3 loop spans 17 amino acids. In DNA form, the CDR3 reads TGCGCCAGCAGTCAATCGTCCGGGACTCTTGCCAAAAACATTCAGTACTTC. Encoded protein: CASSQSSGTLAKNIQYF.

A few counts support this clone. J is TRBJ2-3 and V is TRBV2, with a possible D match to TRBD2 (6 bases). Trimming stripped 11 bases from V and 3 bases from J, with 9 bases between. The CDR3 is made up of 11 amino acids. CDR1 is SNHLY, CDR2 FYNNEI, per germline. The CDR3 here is CAGGVTDTQYF. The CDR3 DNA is TGTGCCGGAGGGGTTACAGATACGCAGTATTTT.

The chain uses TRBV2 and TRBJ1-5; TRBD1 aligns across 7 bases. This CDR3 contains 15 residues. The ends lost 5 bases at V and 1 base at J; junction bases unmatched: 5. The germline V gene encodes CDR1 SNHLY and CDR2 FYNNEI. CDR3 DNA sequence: TGTGCCAGCAGTTCGACAGGGCCCAGCAATCAGCCCCAGCATTTT. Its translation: CASSSTGPSNQPQHF. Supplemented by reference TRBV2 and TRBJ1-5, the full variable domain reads EPEVTQTPSHQVTQMGQEVILRCVPISNHLYFYWYRQILGQKVEFLVSFYNNEISEKSEIFDDQFSVERPDGSNFTLKIRSTKLEDSAMYFCASSSTGPSNQPQHFGDGTRLSIL.

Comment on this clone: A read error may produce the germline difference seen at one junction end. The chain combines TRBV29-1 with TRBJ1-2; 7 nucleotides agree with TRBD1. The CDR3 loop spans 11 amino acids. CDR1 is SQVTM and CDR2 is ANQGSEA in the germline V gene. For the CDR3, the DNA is TGCAGCGTTGAGAAGGGGGACAGCTATACCTTC. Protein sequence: CSVEKGDSYTF.

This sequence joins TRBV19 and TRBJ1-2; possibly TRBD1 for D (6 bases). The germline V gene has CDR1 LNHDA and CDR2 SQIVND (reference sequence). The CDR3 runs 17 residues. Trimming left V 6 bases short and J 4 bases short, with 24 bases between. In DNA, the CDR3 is TGTGCCAGTAGCATCGCAGGGAGTTCCGTCAGGGGCTATGGCTACACCTTC. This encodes CASSIAGSSVRGYGYTF. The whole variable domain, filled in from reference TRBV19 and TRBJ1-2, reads DGGITQSPKYLFRKEGQNVTLSCEQNLNHDAMYWYRQDPGQGLRLIYYSQIVNDFQKGDIAEGYSVSREKKESFPLTVTSAQKNPTAFYLCASSIAGSSVRGYGYTFGSGTRLTVV.

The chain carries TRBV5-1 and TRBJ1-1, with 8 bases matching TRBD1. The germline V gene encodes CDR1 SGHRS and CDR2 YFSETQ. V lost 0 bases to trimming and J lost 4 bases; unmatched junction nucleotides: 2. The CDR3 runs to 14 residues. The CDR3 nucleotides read TGCGCCAGCAGCTTGGGACAGGGGCGCACTGAAGCTTTCTTT. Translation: CASSLGQGRTEAFF.

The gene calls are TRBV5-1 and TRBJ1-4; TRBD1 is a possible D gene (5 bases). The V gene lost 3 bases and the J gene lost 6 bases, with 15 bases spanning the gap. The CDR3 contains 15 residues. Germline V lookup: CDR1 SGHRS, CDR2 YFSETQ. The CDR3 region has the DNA TGCGCCAGCAGCTCGAGTTGGGGGTCAGATGAAAAACTGTTTTTT. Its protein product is CASSSSWGSDEKLFF.

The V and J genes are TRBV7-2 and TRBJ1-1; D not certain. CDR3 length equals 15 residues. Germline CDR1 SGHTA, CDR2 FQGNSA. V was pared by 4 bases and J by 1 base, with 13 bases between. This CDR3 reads CASSSRLDGNTEAFF. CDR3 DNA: TGTGCCAGCAGCTCTAGACTGGACGGGAACACTGAAGCTTTCTTT.

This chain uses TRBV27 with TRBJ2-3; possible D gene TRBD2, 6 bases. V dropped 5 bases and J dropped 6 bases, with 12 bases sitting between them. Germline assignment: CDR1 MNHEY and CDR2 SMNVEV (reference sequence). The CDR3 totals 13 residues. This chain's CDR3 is CASSPRRGDTQYF. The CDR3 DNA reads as TGTGCCAGCAGTCCCCGACGGGGGGATACGCAGTATTTT.

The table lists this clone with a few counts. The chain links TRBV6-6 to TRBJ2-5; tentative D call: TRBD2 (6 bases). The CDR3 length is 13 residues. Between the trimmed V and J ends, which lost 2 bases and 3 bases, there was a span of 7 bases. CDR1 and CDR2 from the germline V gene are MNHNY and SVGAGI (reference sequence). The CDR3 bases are TGTGCCAGCAGTTACGCGGGGAAAGAGACCCAGTACTTC. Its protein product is CASSYAGKETQYF.

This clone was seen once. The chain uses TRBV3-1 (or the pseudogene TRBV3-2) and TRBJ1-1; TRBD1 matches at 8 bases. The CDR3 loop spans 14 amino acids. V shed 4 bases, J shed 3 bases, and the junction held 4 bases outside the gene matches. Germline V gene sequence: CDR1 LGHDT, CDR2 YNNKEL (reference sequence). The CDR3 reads CASSRLTGDTEAFF. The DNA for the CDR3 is TGTGCCAGCAGCCGCCTGACAGGGGACACTGAAGCTTTCTTT.

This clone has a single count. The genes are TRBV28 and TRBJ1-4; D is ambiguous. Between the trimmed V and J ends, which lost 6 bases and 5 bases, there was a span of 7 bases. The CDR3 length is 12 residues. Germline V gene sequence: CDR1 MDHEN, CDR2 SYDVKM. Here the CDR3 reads CASRFLNEKLFF. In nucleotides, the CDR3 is TGTGCCAGCAGGTTCCTGAATGAAAAACTGTTTTTT. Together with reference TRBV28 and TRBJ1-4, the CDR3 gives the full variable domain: DVKVTQSSRYLVKRTGEKVFLECVQDMDHENMFWYRQDPGLGLRLIYFSYDVKMKEKGDIPEGYSVSREKKERFSLILESASTNQTSMYLCASRFLNEKLFFGSGTQLSVL.

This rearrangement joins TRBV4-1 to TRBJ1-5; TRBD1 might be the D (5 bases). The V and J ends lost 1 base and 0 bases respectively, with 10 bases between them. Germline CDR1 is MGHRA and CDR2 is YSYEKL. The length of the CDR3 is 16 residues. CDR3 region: CASSQAAGHSNQPQHF. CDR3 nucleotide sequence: TGCGCCAGCAGCCAAGCGGCAGGGCATAGCAATCAGCCCCAGCATTTT.

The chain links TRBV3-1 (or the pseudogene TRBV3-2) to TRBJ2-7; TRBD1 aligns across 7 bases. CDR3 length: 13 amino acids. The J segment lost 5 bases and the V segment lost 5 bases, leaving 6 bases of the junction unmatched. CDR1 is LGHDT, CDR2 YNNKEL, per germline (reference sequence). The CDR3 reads CASSAQGDHEQYV. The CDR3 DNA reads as TGTGCCAGCAGCGCGCAGGGGGACCACGAGCAGTACGTC.

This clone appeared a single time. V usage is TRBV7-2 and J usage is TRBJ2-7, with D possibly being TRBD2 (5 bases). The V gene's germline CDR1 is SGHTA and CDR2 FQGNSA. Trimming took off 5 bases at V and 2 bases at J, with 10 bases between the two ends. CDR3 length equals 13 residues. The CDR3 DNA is TGTGCCAGCAGCCGACGGGATACCTACGAGCAGTACGTC. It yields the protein CASSRRDTYEQYV.

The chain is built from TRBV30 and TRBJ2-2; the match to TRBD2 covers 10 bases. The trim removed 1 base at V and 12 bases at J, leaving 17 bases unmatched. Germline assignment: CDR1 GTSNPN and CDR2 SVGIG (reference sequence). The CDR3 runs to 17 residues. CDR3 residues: CAWSATGTDSGGRKLFF. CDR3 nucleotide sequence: TGTGCCTGGAGTGCCACCGGGACAGATAGCGGGGGGAGGAAGCTGTTTTTT.

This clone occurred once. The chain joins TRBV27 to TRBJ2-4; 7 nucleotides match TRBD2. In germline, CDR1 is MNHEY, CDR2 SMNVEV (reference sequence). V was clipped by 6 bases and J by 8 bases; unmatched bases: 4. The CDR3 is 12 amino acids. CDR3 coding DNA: TGTGCCAGCAGGGGGGAGGGGTACATTCAGTACTTC. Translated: CASRGEGYIQYF.

CDR3 sequence reads: CASSRLGSEKLFF. CDR3 nucleotides: TGTGCCAGCAGCCGACTAGGGAGTGAAAAACTGTTTTTT. The rearrangement joins TRBV5-5 to TRBJ1-4; D not resolved. The germline V gene has CDR1 SGHKS and CDR2 YYEKEE (reference sequence). V was clipped by 4 bases and J by 7 bases, with 11 bases between them. This CDR3 spans 13 amino acids.

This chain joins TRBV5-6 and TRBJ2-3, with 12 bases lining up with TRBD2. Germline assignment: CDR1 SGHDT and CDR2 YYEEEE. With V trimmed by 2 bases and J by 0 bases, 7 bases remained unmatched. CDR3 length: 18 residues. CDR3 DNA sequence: TGTGCCAGCAGCTTTCGTACTAGCGGGGGGCATAGCACAGATACGCAGTATTTT. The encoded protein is CASSFRTSGGHSTDTQYF.

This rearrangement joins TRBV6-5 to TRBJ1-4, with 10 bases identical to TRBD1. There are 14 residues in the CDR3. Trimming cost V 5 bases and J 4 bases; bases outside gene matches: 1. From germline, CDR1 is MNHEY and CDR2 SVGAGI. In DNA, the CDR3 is TGTGCCAGCAGTAGGGACAGGGGTAATGAAAAACTGTTTTTT. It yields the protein CASSRDRGNEKLFF.

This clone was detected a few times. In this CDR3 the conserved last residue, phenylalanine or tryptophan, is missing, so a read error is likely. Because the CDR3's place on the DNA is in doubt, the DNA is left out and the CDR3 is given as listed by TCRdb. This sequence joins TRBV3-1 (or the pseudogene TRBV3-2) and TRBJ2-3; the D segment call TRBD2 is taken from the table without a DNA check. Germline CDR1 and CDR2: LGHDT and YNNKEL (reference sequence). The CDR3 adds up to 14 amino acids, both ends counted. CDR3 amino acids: CASSQDPGTSPTAL.

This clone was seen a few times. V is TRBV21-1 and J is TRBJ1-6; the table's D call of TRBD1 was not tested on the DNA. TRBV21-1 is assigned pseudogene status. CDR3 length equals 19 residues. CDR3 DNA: TGTGCCAGCAGCAACCCCGACGGGCACGACAGCTCCTATAATTCACCCCTCCACTTT. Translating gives CASSNPDGHDSSYNSPLHF.

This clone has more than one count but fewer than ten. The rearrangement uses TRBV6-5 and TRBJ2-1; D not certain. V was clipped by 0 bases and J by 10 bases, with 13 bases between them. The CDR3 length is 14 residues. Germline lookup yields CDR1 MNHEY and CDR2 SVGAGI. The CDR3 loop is CASSYSIRVGEQFF. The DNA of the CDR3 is TGTGCCAGCAGTTACTCGATTAGGGTAGGAGAGCAGTTCTTC.

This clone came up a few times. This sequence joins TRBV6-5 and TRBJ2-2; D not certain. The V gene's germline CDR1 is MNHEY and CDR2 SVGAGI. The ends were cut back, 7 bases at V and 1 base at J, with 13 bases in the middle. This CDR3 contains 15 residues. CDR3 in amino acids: CASMSSRLNTGELFF. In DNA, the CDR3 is TGTGCCAGCATGTCGTCCAGACTGAACACCGGGGAGCTGTTTTTT.

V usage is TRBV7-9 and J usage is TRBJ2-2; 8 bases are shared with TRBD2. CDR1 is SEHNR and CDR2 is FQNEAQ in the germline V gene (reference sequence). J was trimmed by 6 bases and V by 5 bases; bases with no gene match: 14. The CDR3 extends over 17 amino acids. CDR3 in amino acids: CASSPGWSSGRPGELFF. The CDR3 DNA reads TGTGCCAGCAGCCCGGGGTGGTCTAGCGGGCGTCCCGGGGAGCTGTTTTTT.